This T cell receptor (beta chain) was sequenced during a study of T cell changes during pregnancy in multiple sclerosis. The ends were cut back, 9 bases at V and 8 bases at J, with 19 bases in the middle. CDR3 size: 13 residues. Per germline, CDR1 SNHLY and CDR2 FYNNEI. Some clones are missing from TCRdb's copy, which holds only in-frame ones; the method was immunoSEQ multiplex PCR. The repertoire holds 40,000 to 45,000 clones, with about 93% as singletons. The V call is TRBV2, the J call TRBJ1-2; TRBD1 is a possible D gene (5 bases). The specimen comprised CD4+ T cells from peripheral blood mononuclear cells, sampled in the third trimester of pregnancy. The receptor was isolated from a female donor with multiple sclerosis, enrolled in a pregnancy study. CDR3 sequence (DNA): TGTGCCAGAGATTCCCTGGGGGGATTAGGCTACACCTTC. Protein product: CARDSLGGLGYTF.